The entry below gives a single T cell receptor (beta chain) sequence along with its context. Its antigen is not known. The CDR3 end is not reached by the read, which stops 3 residues before it; the germline J gene fills it in. This record belongs to a study of T cells in women clearing cervical HPV infection. Study-wide context: Case blood drawn at lesion detection; control blood after infection cleared.

V was pared by 3 bases and J by 4 bases, with 12 bases of the junction left unmatched. This CDR3 has 17 residues. Germline V gene sequence: CDR1 KGHSH, CDR2 LQKENI. The repertoire was sequenced with immunoSEQ multiplex PCR; TCRdb's copy has only in-frame clones and lacks some. This sample's clone table lists 30,000 to 35,000 clones. All donors had a single incident cervical HPV16 infection, not prevalent. Overall study results and limits: A classifier using richness and V gene abundances reached an AUC of roughly 0.83.

This chain links TRBV18 with TRBJ2-7, with 10 bases lining up with TRBD1. The source material was blood buffy coat. The clonotype comes from a woman aged 18-70 years with a cervical HPV16 infection that either progressed to CIN3+ or cleared (not recorded which). CDR3 DNA (partial): TGTGCCAGCTCACCGAGGACAGGGGGGTCTGGATATTACGAG. Translated, it gives CASSPRTGGSGYYE. The full CDR3 reads CASSPRTGGSGYYEQYF.